This paragraph covers one T cell receptor beta chain sequence. Source study methods: Amplification of reference gene primers provided the estimated nucleated cell counts. TCRdb's table, derived via immunoSEQ multiplex PCR, lists solely in-frame clones and lacks some. D and trimming were read from the DNA, whereas the V and J calls and clone size are those reported in that table. The data contain under 250,000 clones, 83% of them seen just once; the ten biggest clones take up approximately 2.6%. V shed 5 bases and J 0 bases; nucleotides not matched to a gene: 3. The germline V gene encodes CDR1 SNHLY and CDR2 FYNNEI. The CDR3 is 14 residues long. This entry belongs to a study of blood T cell repertoires in COVID-19. Background on the study: COVID-19 samples collected from the United States, Italy and Spain covered acute and convalescent phases. PBMCs, B-cell-depleted T cells, or T cells provided the cDNA or gDNA that made up the material.

The source is a woman aged 70-85 years with active or convalescent COVID-19. This rearrangement joins TRBV2 to TRBJ1-2, with 7 bases identical to TRBD1. Sequenced: peripheral blood. The CDR3 coding sequence is TGTGCCAGCAGTCGTCAGGGGGCTAACTATGGCTACACCTTC. It specifies CASSRQGANYGYTF. Based on the CDR3 plus reference TRBV2 and TRBJ1-2, the full variable domain is EPEVTQTPSHQVTQMGQEVILRCVPISNHLYFYWYRQILGQKVEFLVSFYNNEISEKSEIFDDQFSVERPDGSNFTLKIRSTKLEDSAMYFCASSRQGANYGYTFGSGTRLTVV.